The 18 T cell receptor beta chains reported below all come from one sample, sequenced in a study of T cell changes during pregnancy in multiple sclerosis. Generated by immunoSEQ multiplex PCR, the TCRdb table keeps only in-frame clones and is missing some. This table holds 40,000 or so clones, approximately 91% found once. Sequencing was performed on CD4+ T cells from peripheral blood mononuclear cells, taken after pregnancy. All receptors come from a female donor in good health, enrolled as a control in a pregnancy study.

This chain uses TRBV7-5 with TRBJ1-4. TRBV7-5 is described as a pseudogene. The CDR3 has 13 amino acids. The CDR3 loop is CARSPPGVEKLFF. DNA for the CDR3: TGTGCCAGAAGTCCACCGGGAGTAGAAAAACTGTTTTTT.

The rearrangement uses TRBV6-5 and TRBJ2-1; tentatively, D is TRBD2 (5 bases). Germline V gene sequence: CDR1 MNHEY, CDR2 SVGAGI. CDR3 length equals 15 residues. Trimming left V 4 bases short and J 8 bases short, with 18 bases between. The CDR3 reads CASSWRALSADEQFF. CDR3 coding DNA: TGTGCCAGCAGTTGGCGGGCCCTGAGTGCCGATGAGCAGTTCTTC.

V and J are TRBV5-1 and TRBJ2-7; possibly TRBD2 for D (5 bases). This CDR3 has 15 amino acids. Germline CDR1 is SGHRS and CDR2 is YFSETQ. V lost 1 base to trimming and J lost 2 bases, with 13 bases between them. CDR3 loop: CASSLIVSSTYEQYF. The CDR3 DNA follows: TGCGCCAGCAGCTTGATAGTGTCTAGCACCTACGAGCAGTACTTC.

This clone was counted between two and nine times. The rearrangement uses TRBV5-4 and TRBJ1-1; 7 positions agree with TRBD1. V trimming: 4 bases; J trimming: 0 bases; junction bases outside the gene matches: 3. Germline-derived CDR1 and CDR2 are SGHNT and YYREEE (reference sequence). The CDR3 length is 14 residues. The CDR3 sequence: CASSPGQVNTEAFF. In DNA, the CDR3 is TGTGCCAGCAGCCCTGGACAGGTGAACACTGAAGCTTTCTTT.

V is TRBV19 and J is TRBJ2-3; TRBD2 is a possible D gene (6 bases). The CDR3 totals 16 residues. The germline gives CDR1 LNHDA, CDR2 SQIVND (reference sequence). V was shortened by 6 bases and J by 2 bases, with 18 bases between the two germline ends. The CDR3 reads CASSPSRDWITDTQYF. CDR3 coding DNA: TGTGCCAGTAGCCCTTCCCGGGACTGGATCACAGATACGCAGTATTTT.

The V and J genes are TRBV5-4 and TRBJ2-7; 15 bases align to TRBD2. Germline V CDR1 and CDR2: SGHNT, YYREEE (reference sequence). The CDR3 contains 14 residues. The ends lost 7 bases at V and 3 bases at J; junction bases unmatched: 2. The CDR3 nucleotides are TGTGCCAGCGGACTAGCGGGGGGGGTCTACGAGCAGTACTTC. This sequence encodes CASGLAGGVYEQYF.

CDR3 loop: CATQRSQPGEQYF. CDR3 nucleotides: TGTGCCACCCAGAGGTCCCAGCCGGGCGAGCAGTACTTC. This chain uses TRBV11-1 with TRBJ2-7, with D uncertain. The CDR3 has 13 residues. CDR1 is SGHAT and CDR2 is FQDESV in the germline V gene (reference sequence). V was trimmed by 10 bases and J by 6 bases, leaving 19 bases between them.

J is TRBJ1-6 and V is TRBV5-6; TRBD1 is a possible D gene (6 bases). Germline CDR1 reads SGHDT; CDR2 reads YYEEEE. There are 15 residues in the CDR3. The V gene lost 4 bases and the J gene lost 10 bases, with 18 bases spanning the gap. As DNA, the CDR3 is TGTGCCAGCAGCAACCCGGGGGGCCCAGGATCACCCCTCCACTTT. As protein: CASSNPGGPGSPLHF. The full variable domain, its missing parts supplied by reference TRBV5-6 and TRBJ1-6, is DAGVTQSPTHLIKTRGQQVTLRCSPKSGHDTVSWYQQALGQGPQFIFQYYEEEERQRGNFPDRFSGHQFPNYSSELNVNALLLGDSALYLCASSNPGGPGSPLHFGNGTRLTVT.

The J gene is TRBJ2-1, the V gene TRBV5-1; D call uncertain. V was trimmed by 4 bases and J by 9 bases, leaving 11 bases between them. Germline CDR1 and CDR2: SGHRS and YFSETQ. CDR3 length: 12 residues. The CDR3 is CASSVGSGEQFF. CDR3 DNA sequence: TGCGCCAGCAGCGTTGGATCGGGTGAGCAGTTCTTC.

The CDR3 is CASSLGRAKNTEAFF. The CDR3 DNA reads TGTGCCAGCAGCTTAGGCAGGGCGAAGAACACTGAAGCTTTCTTT. This sequence joins TRBV7-7 and TRBJ1-1, with D maybe TRBD1 (5 bases). Germline values: CDR1 SSHAT, CDR2 FNYEAQ (reference sequence). Trimming shortened V by 1 base and J by 1 base, and 10 bases separated the two germline ends. The CDR3 consists of 15 residues.

The chain's CDR3 is CASSLDRVVPEQYF. The CDR3 bases are TGTGCCAGCAGCTTAGATCGGGTAGTACCTGAGCAGTACTTC. The chain joins TRBV11-3 to TRBJ2-7; no firm D call. This CDR3 contains 14 residues. The germline gives CDR1 SGHNT, CDR2 YENEEA. The germline V and J ends were trimmed by 0 bases and 7 bases, with 13 bases remaining between them.

This chain links TRBV5-1 with TRBJ2-1; D is possibly TRBD2 (6 bases). Germline V lookup: CDR1 SGHRS, CDR2 YFSETQ. CDR3 length: 15 residues. Deletions cut 0 bases from V and 7 bases from J, with 14 bases between. CDR3 sequence: CASSLALAIGNEQFF. In DNA, the CDR3 is TGCGCCAGCAGCTTGGCCCTAGCGATCGGGAATGAGCAGTTCTTC.

The rearrangement joins TRBV11-1 to TRBJ2-2, with D uncertain. V lost 2 bases and J lost 9, with 4 bases in between. The CDR3 is made up of 11 amino acids. Per the germline V gene, CDR1 is SGHAT and CDR2 is FQDESV (reference sequence). The CDR3 region is CASSLSWELFF. CDR3 coding DNA: TGTGCCAGCAGCTTATCGTGGGAGCTGTTTTTT.

The J gene is TRBJ1-1, the V gene TRBV11-2; unclear D gene. The V end lost 0 bases, the J end lost 6 bases, and 5 bases lay between the germline ends. CDR3 length: 12 residues. Germline V gene data show CDR1 as SGHAT and CDR2 as FQNNGV. This CDR3 is CASSLEPAEAFF. The CDR3 DNA reads as TGTGCCAGCAGCTTAGAACCGGCTGAAGCTTTCTTT.

This clone has only one observation. CDR3 amino acids: CASSERTGVRAFF. The CDR3 nucleotides are TGTGCCAGCAGTGAACGGACAGGGGTCAGGGCTTTCTTT. V is TRBV6-1 and J is TRBJ1-1, with 9 bases that match TRBD1. Trimming removed 2 bases from V and 11 bases from J; junction bases left unmatched: 6. Germline lookup yields CDR1 MNHNS and CDR2 SASEGT. This CDR3 contains 13 residues.

The V and J genes are TRBV7-9 and TRBJ2-7, with D possibly TRBD1 on 6 matching bases. Per the germline V gene, CDR1 is SEHNR and CDR2 is FQNEAQ (reference sequence). V shed 5 bases and J shed 6 bases, with 32 bases lying between them. The CDR3 is 19 residues long. CDR3 sequence reads: CASSVWPGRKQGPASEQYF. As DNA, the CDR3 is TGTGCCAGCAGCGTGTGGCCGGGGCGCAAACAGGGACCTGCATCCGAGCAGTACTTC.

This clone is categorized as medium-sized. The chain is built from TRBV30 and TRBJ1-2; D is uncertain. This CDR3 has 13 residues. Trimming cost V 5 bases and J 4 bases, with 14 bases left between them. The germline V gene has CDR1 GTSNPN and CDR2 SVGIG (reference sequence). The CDR3, as DNA: TGTGCCTGGTCGGCCCAAACGGGCTATGGCTACACCTTC. This codes for CAWSAQTGYGYTF.

The chain recombines TRBV7-2 with TRBJ1-5, with TRBD1 matching 10 bases. The V segment lost 4 bases and the J segment 9 bases; nucleotides outside the gene matches: 3. The CDR3 runs 13 residues. Per germline, CDR1 SGHTA and CDR2 FQGNSA. The CDR3: CASSSDRGAPQHF. CDR3 coding DNA: TGTGCCAGCAGCTCGGACAGGGGGGCGCCCCAGCATTTT. The variable domain in full, completed from reference TRBV7-2 and TRBJ1-5, reads GAGVSQSPSNKVTEKGKDVELRCDPISGHTALYWYRQSLGQGLEFLIYFQGNSAPDKSGLPSDRFSAERTGGSVSTLTIQRTQQEDSAVYLCASSSDRGAPQHFGDGTRLSIL.